One and the same sample provided the 17 T cell receptor beta chains below, sequenced in a study of blood T cell repertoires in COVID-19 (dated by TCRdb to about 2020). The library was made by the immunoSEQ multiplex PCR assay. TCRdb mirrors the immuneACCESS table, restricted to in-frame sequences. Some clones are absent from its copies; in checked studies, under half trace to an unresolved V gene, and the reason for the others is unknown. The table for this sample lists fewer than 300,000 clones; approximately 88% of them were counted only once. Jointly, the top ten make up around 1.2% of the sample. Sequenced sample: PBMCs or T cells enriched from blood (not recorded which). The origin of the receptors is a woman in her thirties or forties with acute COVID-19.

CDR3 DNA: TGTGCCAGCTCGTTCGGGGGGCGAGTCACTGAAGCTTTCTTT. It translates to CASSFGGRVTEAFF. The chain recombines TRBV27 with TRBJ1-1; the D gene is possibly TRBD1 (6 bases). Germline CDR1 is MNHEY and CDR2 is SMNVEV (reference sequence). The CDR3 loop spans 14 amino acids. Trimming left V 8 bases short and J 4 bases short, with 17 bases between.

There are a few counts of this clone. V is TRBV6-5 and J is TRBJ2-5, with D possibly matching TRBD2 (6 bases). Trimming took 10 bases from V and 3 from J, leaving 15 bases between them. The CDR3 contains 13 residues. Germline lookup yields CDR1 MNHEY and CDR2 SVGAGI. The CDR3, as DNA: TGTGCCACTATGGACGGAGGGGAAGAGACCCAGTACTTC. It is translated as CATMDGGEETQYF.

The chain links TRBV28 to TRBJ2-7; the D gene is possibly TRBD2 (5 bases). Trimming cost V 5 bases and J 7 bases, with 24 bases left between them. The CDR3 is made up of 16 amino acids. Germline V CDR1 and CDR2: MDHEN, SYDVKM. As DNA, the CDR3 is TGTGCCAGCAGTCCTGTCGCGGGCCCCCCAGCTCGGGAGCAGTACTTC. Encoded protein: CASSPVAGPPAREQYF.

The chain couples TRBV28 to TRBJ1-2; 7 positions match TRBD1. CDR1 is MDHEN and CDR2 is SYDVKM in the germline V gene. The length of the CDR3 is 12 residues. Trimming cost V 8 bases and J 8 bases; bases outside gene matches: 8. Here the CDR3 DNA reads TGTGCCAGCTCTCCGACAGGGTCCGGCTACACCTTC. The encoded protein is CASSPTGSGYTF.

This chain uses TRBV9 with TRBJ2-1; 11 bases align to TRBD2. The trim removed 0 bases at V and 4 bases at J, leaving 3 bases unmatched. This CDR3 spans 16 amino acids. Germline V gene data show CDR1 as SGDLS and CDR2 as YYNGEE. CDR3 nucleotide sequence: TGTGCCAGCAGCGTAGCGGGACTAGCGGAGTACAATGAGCAGTTCTTC. It encodes CASSVAGLAEYNEQFF.

The rearrangement links TRBV4-1 to TRBJ2-1; D possibly corresponds to TRBD2 (5 bases). Germline values: CDR1 MGHRA, CDR2 YSYEKL. Trimming removed 3 bases from V and 9 bases from J, with 12 bases in between. The CDR3 consists of 13 residues. Here the CDR3 DNA reads TGCGCCAGCAGCCATGGAGGCGGGCCTGAGCAGTTCTTC. Its translation is CASSHGGGPEQFF.

The rearrangement links TRBV19 to TRBJ2-2; no clear D. V lost 6 bases and J 6 bases, leaving 11 bases between the germline ends. Germline CDR1 and CDR2: LNHDA and SQIVND (reference sequence). This CDR3 has 13 residues. Here the CDR3 reads CASRDWAAGELFF. Here the CDR3 DNA reads TGTGCCAGTAGAGATTGGGCCGCCGGGGAGCTGTTTTTT.

The chain employs TRBV5-1 and TRBJ2-2; 8 nucleotides line up with TRBD1. This CDR3 region has 15 residues. The ends lost 4 bases at V and 1 base at J; junction bases unmatched: 3. Germline-derived CDR1 and CDR2 are SGHRS and YFSETQ. CDR3 region: CASSTGTGNTGELFF. The CDR3 DNA sequence: TGCGCCAGCAGCACCGGGACAGGGAACACCGGGGAGCTGTTTTTT.

This chain uses TRBV30 with TRBJ1-2; D may be TRBD1 (5 bases). V lost 1 base, J lost 0 bases, and 9 bases lay in between. CDR1 is GTSNPN, CDR2 SVGIG, per germline (reference sequence). The CDR3 covers 14 residues. CDR3 residues: CAWSAGGSNYGYTF. The CDR3 nucleotides are TGTGCCTGGAGTGCCGGGGGATCTAACTATGGCTACACCTTC.

This chain joins TRBV11-3 and TRBJ2-1; D is possibly TRBD2 (6 bases). Germline V gene data show CDR1 as SGHNT and CDR2 as YENEEA. Trimming took off 8 bases at V and 2 bases at J, with 19 bases between the two ends. This CDR3 is built from 16 residues. This CDR3 is CASQSPRSGPYNEQFF. The CDR3 DNA follows: TGTGCCAGCCAATCCCCCAGGAGCGGGCCCTACAATGAGCAGTTCTTC.

The V call is TRBV29-1, the J call TRBJ2-2, with 16 bases lining up with TRBD2. The CDR3 spans 18 residues. Germline V gene lookup returns CDR1 SQVTM and CDR2 ANQGSEA. With V trimmed by 6 bases and J by 4 bases, 11 bases remained unmatched. CDR3 protein: CSVQTGTSGRAGTGELFF. DNA of the CDR3: TGCAGCGTCCAAACCGGGACTAGCGGGAGGGCCGGCACCGGGGAGCTGTTTTTT.

The chain carries TRBV7-6 and TRBJ1-5; D possibly corresponds to TRBD1 (6 bases). The germline V and J ends were trimmed by 3 bases and 5 bases, with 17 bases remaining between them. From germline, CDR1 is SGHVS and CDR2 FNYEAQ. CDR3 length equals 16 residues. CDR3: CASSLSGGGRYQPQHF. The CDR3 DNA sequence: TGTGCCAGCAGCTTGTCCGGGGGGGGCCGGTATCAGCCCCAGCATTTT. Drawing the rest from reference TRBV7-6 and TRBJ1-5, the complete variable domain is GAGVSQSPRYKVTKRGQDVALRCDPISGHVSLYWYRQALGQGPEFLTYFNYEAQQDKSGLPNDRFSAERPEGSISTLTIQRTEQRDSAMYRCASSLSGGGRYQPQHFGDGTRLSIL.

This sequence joins TRBV5-4 and TRBJ2-2; unclear D gene. V lost 9 bases to trimming and J lost 1 base, with 25 bases between them. Per the germline V gene, CDR1 is SGHNT and CDR2 is YYREEE (reference sequence). This CDR3 comprises 18 residues. The CDR3 is CATSGWAPSQQNTGELFF. The CDR3, as DNA: TGTGCCACCTCAGGTTGGGCACCCAGCCAACAGAACACCGGGGAGCTGTTTTTT.

The V gene is TRBV4-1, the J gene TRBJ2-1; 11 nucleotides match TRBD1. V gave up 1 base and J gave up 6 bases; unmatched junction bases: 5. CDR3 length: 16 amino acids. The germline V gene has CDR1 MGHRA and CDR2 YSYEKL. The chain's CDR3 is CASSQGTGQGGNEQFF. CDR3 nucleotide sequence: TGCGCCAGCAGCCAAGGAACGGGACAGGGGGGCAATGAGCAGTTCTTC.

The chain carries TRBV11-2 and TRBJ1-1, with TRBD1 matching 8 bases. Trimming took 1 base from V and 1 from J; bases not matched to a gene: 8. This CDR3 has 17 amino acids. From germline, CDR1 is SGHAT and CDR2 FQNNGV. The CDR3 here is CASSLARGQGANTEAFF. The CDR3 coding sequence is TGTGCCAGCAGCTTAGCGCGGGGGCAGGGGGCGAACACTGAAGCTTTCTTT.

The CDR3 DNA is TGTGCCACCAGTGACCCAGGGTTGGAGCAGCCCCAGCATTTT. This gives the protein CATSDPGLEQPQHF. The genes are TRBV24-1 and TRBJ1-5, with D possibly matching TRBD1 (5 bases). V was pared by 4 bases and J by 7 bases, with 13 bases between. The CDR3 is made up of 14 amino acids. Germline assignment: CDR1 KGHDR and CDR2 SFDVKD.

The chain employs TRBV24-1 and TRBJ1-1; D possibly corresponds to TRBD1 (5 bases). Germline V gives CDR1 KGHDR, CDR2 SFDVKD. This CDR3 is built from 13 residues. Trimming took off 3 bases at V and 2 bases at J, with 6 bases between the two ends. The CDR3 spells CATSDDSNTEAFF. The CDR3 DNA sequence: TGTGCCACCAGTGATGACAGTAACACTGAAGCTTTCTTT.